The present TCR beta chain was sequenced within a study of T-cell reconstitution after alpha-beta-depleted transplantation in children. Preparation of the TCRbeta library involved a method that used unique molecular identifiers. TCRdb redid the calling of the PCR reads with MiXCR, one entry per CDR3 protein. Of approximately 300,000 distinct CDR3 sequences detected, about 9.9% appear once; the ten largest clones hold 23%. General study findings and limits: T cells produced anew were the main source of T-cell counts and diversity one year after transplant. Two months or so post-transplant, alpha-beta T cells reportedly derived from several hundred expanded graft clones.

The CDR3 loop spans 17 amino acids. Germline assignment: CDR1 SGHTS and CDR2 YDEGEE. V lost 5 bases and J lost 9; bases outside the gene matches: 18. This clonotype was found many times. Its antigen is undetermined. The sequences come from peripheral blood, collected 180 days after TCRalphabeta/CD19-depleted stem cell transplant. The rearrangement uses TRBV5-8 and TRBJ2-1, with 9 bases fitting TRBD1. The source of this sequence is a male patient aged 2-9 years who had a stem cell transplant for chronic granulomatous disease, so the T cells may come from the graft donor. The CDR3 loop reads CASRGDRVTSPGGEQFF. DNA for the CDR3: TGTGCCAGCAGGGGGGACAGGGTGACTAGCCCCGGGGGTGAGCAGTTCTTC.